This T cell receptor beta chain was captured by sequencing in a study of vaccination effects on CD4 cells after COVID-19. Study overall: There were a few convalescent patients sampled both early and late after vaccination.

ViraFEST assay sequencing came after antigen-specific CD4+ T cells were expanded with viral peptide pools. A roughly 10-day culture period preceded the isolation of CD4+ T cells. Sometime from March through December 2020, the person acquired a SARS-CoV-2 infection that PCR confirmed. The vaccine given was either BNT162b2 or mRNA-1273, in two doses. Concerning this clone: Its antigen is not identified.

Clones were read by immunoSEQ multiplex PCR, and TCRdb kept only the in-frame ones, dropping some. The sample includes about 14,000 clones, about 78% seen only once; the top ten take 17%. Sample: CD4+ T cells from PBMCs cultured with SARS-CoV-2 spike peptides, taken after COVID-19 vaccination. This sequence originates from a human donor who had a prior SARS-CoV-2 infection.

CDR3 DNA: TGTGCCAGCAGCCAAGGACTAGCGGGATTTTCGGAGACCCAGTACTTC. It encodes CASSQGLAGFSETQYF. V usage is TRBV5-4 and J usage is TRBJ2-5, with 12 bases matching TRBD2. Germline CDR1 and CDR2: SGHNT and YYREEE (reference sequence). The CDR3 length is 16 residues. The V segment lost 4 bases and the J segment 5 bases; nucleotides outside the gene matches: 9.